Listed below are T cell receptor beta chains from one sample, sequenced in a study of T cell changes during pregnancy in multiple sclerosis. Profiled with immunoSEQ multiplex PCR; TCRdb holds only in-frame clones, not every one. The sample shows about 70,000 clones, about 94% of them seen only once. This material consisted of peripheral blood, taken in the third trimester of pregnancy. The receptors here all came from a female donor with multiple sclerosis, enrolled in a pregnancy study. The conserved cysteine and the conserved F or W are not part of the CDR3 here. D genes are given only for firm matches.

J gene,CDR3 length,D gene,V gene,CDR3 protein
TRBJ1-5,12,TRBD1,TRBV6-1,ASSEGQGNQPQH
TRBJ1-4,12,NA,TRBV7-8,ASSLQERSEKLF
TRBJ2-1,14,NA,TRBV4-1,ASSPLAGSSYNEQF
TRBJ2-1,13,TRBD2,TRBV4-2,ASSHGLAGVDEQF
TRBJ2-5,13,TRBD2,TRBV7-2,ASSLGLEGEETQY
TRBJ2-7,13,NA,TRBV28,ASSLSRHSSYEQY
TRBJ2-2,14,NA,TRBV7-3,ASSTSAGAGTGELF
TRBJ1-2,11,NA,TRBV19,ASTPSDSYGYT
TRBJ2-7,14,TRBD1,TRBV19,ASSPVTGTGVAEQY
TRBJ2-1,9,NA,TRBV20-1,SNSSYNEQF
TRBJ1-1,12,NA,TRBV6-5,ASSSGTLNTEAF
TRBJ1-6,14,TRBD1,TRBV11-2,ASSLRQGSDNSPLH
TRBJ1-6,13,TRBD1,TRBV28,ASSFGQGLREPLH
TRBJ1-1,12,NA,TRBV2,ASSEFSTGAEAF
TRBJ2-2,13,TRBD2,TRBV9,ASSETSVRTGELF
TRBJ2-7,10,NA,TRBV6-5,ASSYGGNEQY
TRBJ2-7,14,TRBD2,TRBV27,ASSRALGGTSYEQY
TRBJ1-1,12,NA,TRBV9,ASSVAARVDEAF
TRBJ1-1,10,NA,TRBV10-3,AISEFVSEAF
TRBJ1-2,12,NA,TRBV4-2,ASSQVRDGGGYT
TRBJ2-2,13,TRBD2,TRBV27,ASTRTSGNTGELF
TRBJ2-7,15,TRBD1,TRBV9,ASRIVQYGDSAYERY
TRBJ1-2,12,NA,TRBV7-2,ASSRPGVNYGYT
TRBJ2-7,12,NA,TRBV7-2,ASSLGVAPYEQY
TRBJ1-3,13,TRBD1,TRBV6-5,ASHRGVKTGNTIY
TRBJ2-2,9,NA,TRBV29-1,SGWEAGELF
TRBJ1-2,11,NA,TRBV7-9,AAQQLGLAGYT
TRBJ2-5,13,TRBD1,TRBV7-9,ASSSGQGWTETQY
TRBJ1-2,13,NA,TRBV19,ASSIGGATNYGYT
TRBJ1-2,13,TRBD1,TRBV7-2,ASSPTGQKTYGYT
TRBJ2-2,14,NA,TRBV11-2,ASSLVAGAGTGELF
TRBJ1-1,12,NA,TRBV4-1,ASSQEDRITEAF
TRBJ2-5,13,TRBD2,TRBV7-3,ASSPSGTRGETQY
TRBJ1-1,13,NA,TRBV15,ATSRDREGNTEAF
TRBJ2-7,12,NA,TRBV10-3,AISDRLGAYEQY
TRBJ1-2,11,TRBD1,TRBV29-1,SVGPDRGRGYT
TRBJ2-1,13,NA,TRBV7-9,ASSSRGAVINEQF
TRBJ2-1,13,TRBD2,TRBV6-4,ASSDQGGGANEQF
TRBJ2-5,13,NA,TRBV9,ASSVGAGAPETQY
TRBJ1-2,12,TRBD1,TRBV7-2,ARERQGVGYGYT
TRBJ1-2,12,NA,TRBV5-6,ASSSYGGYYGYT
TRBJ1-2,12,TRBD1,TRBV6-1,ASSEGTGGYGYT
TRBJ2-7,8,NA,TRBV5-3,ARSQPGQY
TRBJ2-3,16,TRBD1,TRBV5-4,ASSLAIRRTGATDTQY
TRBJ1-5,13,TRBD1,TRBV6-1,ASSTGQGNNQPQH
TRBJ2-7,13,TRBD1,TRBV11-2,ASSSPGTGSHEQY
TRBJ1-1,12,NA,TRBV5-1,ASSSGGGVTEAF
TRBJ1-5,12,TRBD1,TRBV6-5,ASEPTGGGQPQH
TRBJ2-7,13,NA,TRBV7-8,ASSFSQGSAYEQY
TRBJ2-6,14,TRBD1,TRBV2,ASSLTGFSGANVLT
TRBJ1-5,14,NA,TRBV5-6,ASSLNYGRSNQPQH
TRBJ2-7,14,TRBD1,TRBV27,ASSLSPMGQGSEQY
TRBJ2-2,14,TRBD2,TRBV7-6,ASSLFSGDNGGELF
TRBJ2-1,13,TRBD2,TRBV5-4,ASSPVAGGYNEQF
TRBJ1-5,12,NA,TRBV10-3,ASRRDFSNQPQH
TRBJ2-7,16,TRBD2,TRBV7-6,ASSLVSSGGSSSYEQY
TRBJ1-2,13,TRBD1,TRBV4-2,ASSQTGRVFYGYT
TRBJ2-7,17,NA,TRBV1,TSSQDFLGGRWPGYEQY
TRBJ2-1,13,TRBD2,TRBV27,ASSLERGIYNEQF